The 7 T cell receptor beta chains below all came from one sample that was sequenced in a study of T cell responses to AZD1222 COVID-19 vaccine. Profiling relied on immunoSEQ multiplex PCR, and the TCRdb table lists in-frame clones only, not all of them. The sample lists about 110,000 clones, about nine tenths occurring once. Sequenced here: peripheral blood, sampled on day 0 of AZD1222 vaccination. These receptors were taken from an adult in good health.

V usage is TRBV19 and J usage is TRBJ2-1; 12 bases line up with TRBD2. CDR1 and CDR2 (germline): LNHDA, SQIVND (reference sequence). Losses at the gene ends were 4 bases for V and 6 bases for J; bases not matched to a gene: 7. There are 16 residues in the CDR3. Here the CDR3 reads CASSRSGLAGLNEQFF. The CDR3 nucleotides read TGTGCCAGTAGTAGATCAGGACTAGCGGGACTCAATGAGCAGTTCTTC.

This rearrangement joins TRBV19 to TRBJ1-2; 7 nucleotides line up with TRBD1. The V segment lost 8 bases and the J segment 5 bases; nucleotides outside the gene matches: 17. The CDR3 runs to 16 residues. Germline values: CDR1 LNHDA, CDR2 SQIVND (reference sequence). In DNA, the CDR3 is TGTGCCAGTCCCCTGGTCTCCGGGACAGAAACTTATGGCTACACCTTC. Translating gives CASPLVSGTETYGYTF.

This clone showed up just a few times. The chain carries TRBV13 and TRBJ1-3, with no clear D. The V end was cut by 1 base, the J end by 6 bases, with 13 bases between. Germline loops: CDR1 PRHDT, CDR2 FYEKMQ (reference sequence). The CDR3 runs 15 residues. Here the CDR3 DNA reads TGTGCCAGCAGCTTAGAGGGCAGGATGGAAAACACCATATATTTT. This codes for CASSLEGRMENTIYF.

The CDR3 bases are TGTGCCAGCACCGCTACCGTCCGTAGCAGCCGAGGGGCAACTAATGAAAAACTGTTTTTT. Its translation is CASTATVRSSRGATNEKLFF. The chain recombines TRBV7-9 with TRBJ1-4; D perhaps matches TRBD1 (5 bases). Germline CDR1 reads SEHNR; CDR2 reads FQNEAQ (reference sequence). V was pared by 7 bases and J by 0 bases, with 27 bases between. CDR3 size: 20 residues.

The chain recombines TRBV15 with TRBJ2-1; D gene unclear. In germline, CDR1 is LNHNV, CDR2 YYDKDF (reference sequence). V was trimmed by 4 bases and J by 10 bases, leaving 14 bases between them. The CDR3 has 13 amino acids. Written as DNA, the CDR3 is TGTGCCACCAGCATTGCGCTAGAGAGGGAGCAGTTCTTC. The encoded protein is CATSIALEREQFF.

V gene TRBV28 combines with J gene TRBJ1-2; TRBD1 agrees at 8 bases. The junction had 11 bases not matched to a gene; V was cut back by 6 bases and J by 5 bases. The CDR3 spans 15 residues. Germline V gene sequence: CDR1 MDHEN, CDR2 SYDVKM. CDR3 sequence (DNA): TGTGCCAGCAGACCCCGGGACAGGCCCCTATATGGCTACACCTTC. Amino acids: CASRPRDRPLYGYTF.

The chain recombines TRBV4-1 with TRBJ1-2; D gene unclear. CDR3 length: 15 residues. Trimming took 0 bases from V and 8 from J, leaving 16 bases between them. CDR1 MGHRA and CDR2 YSYEKL come from the germline V gene. The CDR3: CASSQDRTKGGGYTF. The CDR3 DNA follows: TGCGCCAGCAGCCAAGATCGGACTAAGGGCGGGGGCTACACCTTC.